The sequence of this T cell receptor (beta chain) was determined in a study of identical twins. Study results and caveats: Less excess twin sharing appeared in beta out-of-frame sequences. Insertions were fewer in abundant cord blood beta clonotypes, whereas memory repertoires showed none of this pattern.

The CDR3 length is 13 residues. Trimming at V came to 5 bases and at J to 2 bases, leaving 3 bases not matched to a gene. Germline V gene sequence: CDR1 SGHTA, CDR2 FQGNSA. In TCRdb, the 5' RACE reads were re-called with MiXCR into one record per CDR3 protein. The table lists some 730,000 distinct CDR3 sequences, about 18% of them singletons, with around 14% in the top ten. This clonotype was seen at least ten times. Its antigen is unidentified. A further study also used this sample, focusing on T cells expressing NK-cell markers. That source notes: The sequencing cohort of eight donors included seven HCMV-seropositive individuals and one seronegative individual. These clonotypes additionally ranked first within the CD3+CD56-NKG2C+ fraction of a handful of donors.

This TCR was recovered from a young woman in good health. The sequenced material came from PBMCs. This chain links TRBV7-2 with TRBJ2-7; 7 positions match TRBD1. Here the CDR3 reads CASSGQVPYEQYF. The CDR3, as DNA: TGTGCCAGCAGCGGACAGGTTCCCTACGAGCAGTACTTC.